A selection of T cell receptor beta chains follows, all from one sample in a study of cytomegalovirus exposure and HLA in healthy donors. The method was immunoSEQ multiplex PCR; TCRdb's version includes in-frame clones alone and lacks a portion of them. The data hold some 190,000 clones, with around 76% observed a single time. Input material: PBMCs. These receptors came from a man aged 40-50 years in good health and CMV-seronegative. Both conserved end residues are part of each CDR3. Each record gives: D gene, J gene, clone size, V gene, CDR3 protein, CDR3 DNA. D genes are given only for firm matches. Clone size appears in some rows only: once, few, many, or a class for an expanded clone.

NA | TRBJ2-1 | NA | TRBV28 | CASSFPGPRRDEQFF | TGTGCCAGCAGTTTTCCGGGTCCCCGGCGGGATGAGCAGTTCTTC
TRBD2 | TRBJ2-5 | NA | TRBV6-1 | CASSAGLAGGRGETQYF | TGTGCCAGCAGTGCGGGACTAGCGGGGGGGCGGGGGGAGACCCAGTACTTC
TRBD1 | TRBJ1-2 | few | TRBV2 | CASNLRTGNYGYTF | TGTGCCAGCAATCTTCGGACAGGGAACTATGGCTACACCTTC
TRBD2 | TRBJ2-2 | NA | TRBV6-1 | CASGGLAVTGELFF | TGTGCCAGCGGGGGACTAGCGGTAACCGGGGAGCTGTTTTTT
NA | TRBJ2-2 | NA | TRBV7-3 | CASSPPGLRATGELFF | TGTGCCAGCAGCCCCCCCGGCCTCAGGGCCACCGGGGAGCTGTTTTTT
TRBD2 | TRBJ2-1 | NA | TRBV14 | CASSQVAGGPHNEQFF | TGTGCCAGCAGCCAGGTAGCGGGAGGGCCCCACAATGAGCAGTTCTTC
NA | TRBJ2-5 | NA | TRBV7-8 | CASSDYGGETQYF | TGTGCCAGCAGCGATTACGGGGGAGAGACCCAGTACTTC
NA | TRBJ2-7 | NA | TRBV4-1 | CASSQEYQAGAREQYF | TGCGCCAGCAGCCAAGAATATCAGGCGGGGGCGCGGGAGCAGTACTTC
TRBD1 | TRBJ2-7 | few | TRBV7-2 | CASSLRGDRAYEQYF | TGTGCCAGCAGCTTACGGGGGGACAGGGCCTACGAGCAGTACTTC
TRBD1 | TRBJ1-4 | NA | TRBV4-1 | CASSRSSRTGWDEKLFF | TGCGCCAGCAGCCGATCAAGTAGGACAGGTTGGGATGAAAAACTGTTTTTT
TRBD2 | TRBJ2-1 | NA | TRBV28 | CASRRPGLALNEQFF | TGTGCCAGCAGACGACCGGGACTAGCCTTAAATGAGCAGTTCTTC
TRBD1 | TRBJ1-5 | NA | TRBV2 | CASSGTGGMQPQHF | TGTGCCAGCAGTGGGACAGGGGGTATGCAGCCCCAGCATTTT
TRBD1 | TRBJ1-6 | NA | TRBV5-6 | CASSTGQGALNSPLHF | TGTGCCAGCAGCACAGGACAGGGGGCCCTTAATTCACCCCTCCACTTT
NA | TRBJ1-1 | NA | TRBV30 | CAWRDLTGSPEAFF | TGTGCCTGGAGGGACCTAACAGGTTCCCCTGAAGCTTTCTTT
TRBD2 | TRBJ2-7 | NA | TRBV5-1 | CASSPTSGIQVGEQYF | TGCGCCAGCAGCCCGACTAGCGGGATACAGGTCGGCGAGCAGTACTTC
NA | TRBJ2-7 | NA | TRBV7-2 | CASSLESGPYYEQYF | TGTGCCAGCAGCTTAGAATCGGGTCCTTACTACGAGCAGTACTTC
TRBD1 | TRBJ1-5 | NA | TRBV2 | CASRIGTVSNQPQHF | TGTGCCAGCAGGATCGGGACAGTTAGCAATCAGCCCCAGCATTTT
NA | TRBJ1-1 | NA | TRBV30 | CAWTRGGTEAFF | TGTGCCTGGACCAGAGGGGGCACTGAAGCTTTCTTT
NA | TRBJ2-1 | once | TRBV11-3 | CASSVQGMSSYNEQFF | TGTGCCAGCAGCGTACAGGGAATGTCCTCCTACAATGAGCAGTTCTTC
TRBD1 | TRBJ2-2 | NA | TRBV5-4 | CASSGTYRGTNTGELFF | TGTGCCAGCAGCGGAACCTACAGGGGGACTAACACCGGGGAGCTGTTTTTT
TRBD2 | TRBJ2-7 | NA | TRBV18 | CASSPSTGRMNDEQYF | TGTGCCAGCTCACCGTCTACCGGGAGGATGAATGACGAGCAGTACTTC
NA | TRBJ1-3 | few | TRBV6-5 | CASRTGTGNTIYF | TGTGCTTCACGCACAGGGACTGGAAACACCATATATTTT
NA | TRBJ2-6 | NA | TRBV25-1 | CASSEHSSGANVLTF | TGTGCCAGCAGTGAACACAGCTCTGGAGCCAACGTCCTGACTTTC
NA | TRBJ1-4 | few | TRBV19 | CASRSSPHSNEKLFF | TGTGCCAGTAGGTCGAGCCCCCACTCTAATGAAAAACTGTTTTTT
TRBD2 | TRBJ2-1 | NA | TRBV5-1 | CASSTSGGAYEQFF | TGCGCCAGCAGTACGAGCGGGGGGGCTTATGAGCAGTTCTTC
NA | TRBJ2-1 | NA | TRBV7-9 | CASSFPNYNEQFF | TGTGCCAGCAGCTTTCCCAATTACAATGAGCAGTTCTTC
NA | TRBJ2-2 | NA | TRBV7-9 | CASSLRQHTGELFF | TGTGCCAGCAGCTTGCGGCAGCACACCGGGGAGCTGTTTTTT
TRBD1 | TRBJ1-2 | NA | TRBV9 | CASSLGGQGAYGYTF | TGTGCCAGCAGCCTTGGGGGACAGGGGGCGTATGGCTACACCTTC
NA | TRBJ2-1 | few | TRBV27 | CASSLTPIGAYNEQFF | TGTGCCAGCAGTTTAACCCCCATAGGGGCCTACAATGAGCAGTTCTTC
NA | TRBJ2-7 | NA | TRBV18 | CASSPLVGGAYEQYF | TGTGCCAGCTCACCACTGGTGGGGGGAGCCTACGAGCAGTACTTC
TRBD2 | TRBJ2-2 | NA | TRBV7-2 | CASSLMASGNTGELFF | TGTGCCAGCAGCTTGATGGCTAGCGGGAACACCGGGGAGCTGTTTTTT
TRBD1 | TRBJ1-3 | few | TRBV10-3 | CAISGGQVVGGNTIYF | TGTGCCATCAGTGGAGGACAGGTAGTAGGTGGAAACACCATATATTTT
NA | TRBJ2-3 | NA | TRBV27 | CASSLQGPDILSTDTQYF | TGTGCCAGCAGTTTACAGGGGCCCGACATATTAAGCACAGATACGCAGTATTTT
TRBD1 | TRBJ1-1 | once | TRBV5-5 | CASSPDRVVEAFF | TGTGCCAGCAGCCCGGACAGGGTGGTTGAAGCTTTCTTT
NA | TRBJ2-7 | NA | TRBV11-3 | CASSSLGVGGPYEQYF | TGTGCCAGCAGCTCCCTCGGAGTCGGGGGTCCCTACGAGCAGTACTTC
NA | TRBJ1-6 | NA | TRBV9 | CASSVVEGNSPLHF | TGTGCCAGCAGCGTAGTTGAGGGTAATTCACCCCTCCACTTT
NA | TRBJ2-1 | NA | TRBV7-2 | CASSLAVGNNEQFF | TGTGCCAGCAGCTTAGCCGTTGGCAACAATGAGCAGTTCTTC
NA | TRBJ2-3 | NA | TRBV7-2 | CASITSQGTQYF | TGTGCCAGCATAACATCCCAGGGGACGCAGTATTTT
NA | TRBJ1-1 | NA | TRBV25-1 | CASSERGGRRTEAFF | TGTGCCAGCAGTGAAAGGGGGGGTCGGCGCACTGAAGCTTTCTTT
TRBD2 | TRBJ2-5 | NA | TRBV6-1 | CASSPSGRPPETQYF | TGTGCCAGCAGTCCTAGCGGGAGGCCCCCGGAGACCCAGTACTTC